These 14 T cell receptor beta chains originate from one sample sequenced in a study of blood T cell repertoires in COVID-19 (dated by TCRdb to 2019 to 2021). The protocol used for the library was the immunoSEQ multiplex PCR assay. TCRdb carries this immuneACCESS record with in-frame sequences only. Its versions omit some clonotypes, under half of them owing to an unresolved V gene in the studies checked, with the rest unexplained. Within this sample are roughly 25,000 clones, with around 87% of them counted one time only. In total, the top ten clones hold 8% to 9.5% of the sample. What was sequenced was peripheral blood. These receptors came from a man in his forties or fifties with active COVID-19.

The chain couples TRBV19 to TRBJ2-7, with 10 nucleotides matching TRBD1. Unmatched junction bases numbered 22, after V lost 8 bases and J lost 6 bases. CDR1 and CDR2 (germline): LNHDA, SQIVND (reference sequence). The CDR3 is made up of 18 amino acids. The CDR3 DNA follows: TGTGCCAGTTCGGAAGAGTCCGGGACAGGGGTGCGGAGTTCCGAGCAGTACTTC. Amino acids: CASSEESGTGVRSSEQYF.

J is TRBJ2-7 and V is TRBV7-2, with a possible D match to TRBD1 (5 bases). Germline CDR1 is SGHTA and CDR2 is FQGNSA. This CDR3 comprises 14 residues. Trimming removed 5 bases from V and 0 bases from J, with 11 bases in between. For the CDR3, the DNA is TGTGCCAGCAGCCTCGGACATAGCTCCTACGAGCAGTACGTC. Translated, it gives CASSLGHSSYEQYV.

This sequence joins TRBV5-1 and TRBJ2-3, with 7 bases lining up with TRBD1. With 2 bases clipped from V and 3 bases from J, the junction kept 3 bases outside the gene matches. This CDR3 comprises 14 residues. Germline V lookup: CDR1 SGHRS, CDR2 YFSETQ. The CDR3 bases are TGCGCCAGCAGCTTCGGACAGGAGACAGATACGCAGTATTTT. Translating gives CASSFGQETDTQYF.

The chain has TRBV7-2 and TRBJ1-2, with D tentatively TRBD1 (6 bases). The CDR3 consists of 15 residues. Trimming pared 6 bases from V and 4 bases from J, leaving 18 bases between. Looked up from germline, CDR1 is SGHTA and CDR2 is FQGNSA. Here the CDR3 reads CASRLQGFGSYGYTF. DNA of the CDR3: TGTGCCAGCAGACTACAGGGATTTGGGAGCTATGGCTACACCTTC. Supplemented by reference TRBV7-2 and TRBJ1-2, the full variable domain reads GAGVSQSPSNKVTEKGKDVELRCDPISGHTALYWYRQSLGQGLEFLIYFQGNSAPDKSGLPSDRFSAERTGGSVSTLTIQRTQQEDSAVYLCASRLQGFGSYGYTFGSGTRLTVV.

V is TRBV6-4 and J is TRBJ2-3; 7 nucleotides match TRBD1. This CDR3 contains 15 residues. The V segment lost 4 bases and the J segment 0 bases; nucleotides outside the gene matches: 4. Per the germline V gene, CDR1 is MRHNA and CDR2 is SNTAGT. CDR3 in DNA: TGTGCCAGCAGTGTCCGGGACAGCAGCACAGATACGCAGTATTTT. It specifies CASSVRDSSTDTQYF.

The chain has TRBV29-1 and TRBJ2-1; TRBD2 aligns across 14 bases. Unmatched junction bases numbered 12, after V lost 6 bases and J lost 8 bases. The CDR3 covers 16 residues. Germline CDR1 is SQVTM and CDR2 is ANQGSEA. Here the CDR3 DNA reads TGCAGCGTCCCCGGAGGGACTAGCGGGAGTATCGATGAGCAGTTCTTC. Protein: CSVPGGTSGSIDEQFF.

The chain joins TRBV24-1 to TRBJ2-5; 9 bases are shared with TRBD1. The CDR3 runs to 15 residues. After removal of 4 bases from V and 5 bases from J, the junction contained 7 bases not matched to a gene. Germline CDR1 reads KGHDR; CDR2 reads SFDVKD. The CDR3 loop is CATSDTNRGHETQYF. For the CDR3, the DNA is TGTGCCACCAGTGACACCAACAGGGGGCACGAGACCCAGTACTTC.

Here the CDR3 DNA reads TGTGCCAGCTCAATCGGAAACACCATATATTTT. Translated, it gives CASSIGNTIYF. The V gene is TRBV5-6, the J gene TRBJ1-3; no firm D call. V dropped 7 bases and J dropped 4 bases, with 6 bases sitting between them. CDR3 size: 11 residues. Germline CDR1 reads SGHDT; CDR2 reads YYEEEE. The whole variable domain, remainder taken from reference TRBV5-6 and TRBJ1-3, is DAGVTQSPTHLIKTRGQQVTLRCSPKSGHDTVSWYQQALGQGPQFIFQYYEEEERQRGNFPDRFSGHQFPNYSSELNVNALLLGDSALYLCASSIGNTIYFGEGSWLTVV.

The rearrangement joins TRBV29-1 to TRBJ1-6; D might be TRBD1 (6 bases). Germline V gives CDR1 SQVTM, CDR2 ANQGSEA. Trimming left V 6 bases short and J 14 bases short, with 17 bases between. The length of the CDR3 is 12 residues. The DNA for the CDR3 is TGCAGCGTGGACACTCCTGAGGGGGCCCTCCACTTT. Amino acids: CSVDTPEGALHF. Filled out from reference TRBV29-1 and TRBJ1-6, the complete variable domain reads SAVISQKPSRDICQRGTSLTIQCQVDSQVTMMFWYRQQPGQSLTLIATANQGSEATYESGFVIDKFPISRPNLTFSTLTVSNMSPEDSSIYLCSVDTPEGALHFGNGTRLTVT.

CDR3 amino acids: CASSPRRRTGTEKLFF. The CDR3, as DNA: TGTGCCAGCTCACCACGGAGGAGGACAGGGACTGAAAAACTGTTTTTT. The rearrangement joins TRBV18 to TRBJ1-4; 8 nucleotides align to TRBD1. V lost 1 base and J lost 7; bases outside the gene matches: 8. This CDR3 contains 16 residues. CDR1 KGHSH and CDR2 LQKENI come from the germline V gene.

The rearrangement links TRBV27 to TRBJ1-2, with TRBD1 matching over 8 bases. CDR3 length: 14 residues. The V gene end was trimmed by 4 bases and the J gene end by 8 bases; junction bases not matched to a gene: 9. Germline CDR1 and CDR2: MNHEY and SMNVEV (reference sequence). The CDR3 DNA follows: TGTGCCAGCAGTTCCGTTACAGGGGGTGACGGCTACACCTTC. This gives the protein CASSSVTGGDGYTF.

The gene calls are TRBV11-3 and TRBJ2-1; 12 bases line up with TRBD2. The CDR3 sequence is 12 residues long. Germline V lookup: CDR1 SGHNT, CDR2 YENEEA. V lost 9 bases and J lost 15; bases outside the gene matches: 9. The CDR3 protein is CASSSGRALGFF. CDR3 coding DNA: TGTGCCAGTTCTAGCGGGAGGGCCCTCGGGTTCTTC.

The chain has TRBV10-3 and TRBJ1-6; no definite D call. CDR3 size: 15 residues. Germline CDR1 ENHRY, CDR2 SYGVKD. Trimming shortened V by 3 bases and J by 5 bases, and 11 bases separated the two germline ends. The CDR3 DNA reads as TGTGCCATCAGTGAAGAGGCAGAGAATAATTCACCCCTCCACTTT. The encoded protein is CAISEEAENNSPLHF.

Here the CDR3 reads CASSSRASHGYTF. CDR3 sequence (DNA): TGTGCCAGCAGCTCGAGGGCGTCCCATGGCTACACCTTC. The rearrangement links TRBV11-3 to TRBJ1-2; D gene ambiguous. V was shortened by 4 bases and J by 6 bases, with 12 bases between the two germline ends. The CDR3 is made up of 13 amino acids. Germline V gene sequence: CDR1 SGHNT, CDR2 YENEEA. The full variable domain, completed using reference TRBV11-3 and TRBJ1-2, is EAGVVQSPRYKIIEKKQPVAFWCNPISGHNTLYWYLQNLGQGPELLIRYENEEAVDDSQLPKDRFSAERLKGVDSTLKIQPAELGDSAVYLCASSSRASHGYTFGSGTRLTVV.